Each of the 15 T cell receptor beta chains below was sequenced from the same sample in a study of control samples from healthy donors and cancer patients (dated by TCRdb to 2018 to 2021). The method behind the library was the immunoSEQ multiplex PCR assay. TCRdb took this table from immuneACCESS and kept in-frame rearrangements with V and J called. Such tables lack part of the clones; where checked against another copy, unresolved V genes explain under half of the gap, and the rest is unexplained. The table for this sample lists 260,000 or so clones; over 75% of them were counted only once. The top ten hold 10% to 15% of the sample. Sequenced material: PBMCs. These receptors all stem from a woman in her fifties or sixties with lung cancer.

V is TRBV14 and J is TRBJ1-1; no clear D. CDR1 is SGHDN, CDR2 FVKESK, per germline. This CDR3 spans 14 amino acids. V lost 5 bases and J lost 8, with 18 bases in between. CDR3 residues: CASSTGPGGLEAFF. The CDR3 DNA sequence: TGTGCCAGCAGCACTGGCCCGGGAGGGCTCGAAGCTTTCTTT.

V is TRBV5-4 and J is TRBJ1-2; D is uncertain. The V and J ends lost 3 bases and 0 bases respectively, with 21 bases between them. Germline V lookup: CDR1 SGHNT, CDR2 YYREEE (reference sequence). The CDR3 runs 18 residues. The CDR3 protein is CASSSPTRHQLTNYGYTF. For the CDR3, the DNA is TGTGCCAGCAGCTCCCCAACCCGACACCAACTTACTAACTATGGCTACACCTTC.

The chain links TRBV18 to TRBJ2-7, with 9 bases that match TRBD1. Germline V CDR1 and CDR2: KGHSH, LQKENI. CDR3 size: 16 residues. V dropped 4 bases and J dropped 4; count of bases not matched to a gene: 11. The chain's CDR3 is CASSLSTGTGKYEQYF. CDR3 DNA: TGTGCCAGCTCACTCTCTACCGGGACAGGGAAGTACGAGCAGTACTTC.

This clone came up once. As DNA, the CDR3 is TGTGCCAGCAGCTTACAGGGGACAGCCAATCAGCCCCAGCATTTT. Residues: CASSLQGTANQPQHF. V is TRBV11-2 and J is TRBJ1-5; 7 bases match TRBD1. The J segment lost 3 bases and the V segment lost 2 bases, leaving 4 bases of the junction unmatched. CDR1 is SGHAT and CDR2 is FQNNGV in the germline V gene. The CDR3 is made up of 15 amino acids.

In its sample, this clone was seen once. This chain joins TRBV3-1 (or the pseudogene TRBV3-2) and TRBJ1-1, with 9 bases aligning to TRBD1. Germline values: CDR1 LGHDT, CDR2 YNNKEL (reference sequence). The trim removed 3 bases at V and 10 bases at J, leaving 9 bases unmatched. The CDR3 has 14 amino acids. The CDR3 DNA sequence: TGTGCCAGCAGCCACGACAGGGGGTCCTCAGTAGCTTTCTTT. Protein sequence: CASSHDRGSSVAFF.

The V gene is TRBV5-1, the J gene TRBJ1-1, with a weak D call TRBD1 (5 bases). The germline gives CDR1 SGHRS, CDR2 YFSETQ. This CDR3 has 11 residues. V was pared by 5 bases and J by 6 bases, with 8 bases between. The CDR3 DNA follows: TGCGCCAGCAGGGGGGTCGCTGAAGCTTTCTTT. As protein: CASRGVAEAFF.

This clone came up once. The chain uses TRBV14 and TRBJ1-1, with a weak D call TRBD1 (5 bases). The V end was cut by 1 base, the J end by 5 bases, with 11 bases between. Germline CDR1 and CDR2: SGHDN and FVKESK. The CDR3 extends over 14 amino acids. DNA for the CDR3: TGTGCCAGCAGCCAAGGTGCAGGGACTACTGAAGCTTTCTTT. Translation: CASSQGAGTTEAFF. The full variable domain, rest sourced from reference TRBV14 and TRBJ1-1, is EAGVTQFPSHSVIEKGQTVTLRCDPISGHDNLYWYRRVMGKEIKFLLHFVKESKQDESGMPNNRFLAERTGGTYSTLKVQPAELEDSGVYFCASSQGAGTTEAFFGQGTRLTVV.

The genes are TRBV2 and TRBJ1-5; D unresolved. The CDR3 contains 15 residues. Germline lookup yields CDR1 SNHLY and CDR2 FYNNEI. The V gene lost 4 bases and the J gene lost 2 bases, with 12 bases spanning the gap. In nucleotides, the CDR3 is TGTGCCAGCAGTGGGGGATGGGGTGGCAATCAGCCCCAGCATTTT. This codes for CASSGGWGGNQPQHF.

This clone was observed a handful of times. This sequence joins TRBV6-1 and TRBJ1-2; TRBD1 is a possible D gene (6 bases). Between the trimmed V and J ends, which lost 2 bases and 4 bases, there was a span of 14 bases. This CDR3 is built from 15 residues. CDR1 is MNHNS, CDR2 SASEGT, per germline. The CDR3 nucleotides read TGTGCCAGCAGTGAAAACTATCAGGGGACCTATGGCTACACCTTC. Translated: CASSENYQGTYGYTF.

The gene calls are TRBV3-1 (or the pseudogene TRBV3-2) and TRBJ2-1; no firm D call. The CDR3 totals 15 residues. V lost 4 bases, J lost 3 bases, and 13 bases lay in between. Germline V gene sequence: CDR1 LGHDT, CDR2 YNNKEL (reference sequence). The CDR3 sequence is CASSRTVAGYNEQFF. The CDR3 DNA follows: TGTGCCAGCAGCCGAACAGTAGCTGGCTACAATGAGCAGTTCTTC.

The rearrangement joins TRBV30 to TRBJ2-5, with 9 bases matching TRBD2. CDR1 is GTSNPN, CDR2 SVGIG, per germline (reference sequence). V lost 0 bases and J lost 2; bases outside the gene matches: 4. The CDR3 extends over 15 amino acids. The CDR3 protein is CAWSVTSGLQETQYF. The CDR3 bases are TGTGCCTGGAGTGTAACTAGCGGGCTACAAGAGACCCAGTACTTC.

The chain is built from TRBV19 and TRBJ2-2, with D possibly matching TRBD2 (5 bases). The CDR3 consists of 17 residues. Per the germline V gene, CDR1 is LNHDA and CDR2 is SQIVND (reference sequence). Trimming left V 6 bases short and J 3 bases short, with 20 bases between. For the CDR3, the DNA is TGTGCCAGTAGAACTCTTACAGTACTCGGGGACACCGGGGAGCTGTTTTTT. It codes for CASRTLTVLGDTGELFF.

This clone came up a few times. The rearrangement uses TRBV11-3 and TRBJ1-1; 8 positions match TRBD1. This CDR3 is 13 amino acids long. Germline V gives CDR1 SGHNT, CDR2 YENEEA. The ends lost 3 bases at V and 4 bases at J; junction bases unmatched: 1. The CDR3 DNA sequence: TGTGCCAGCAGCTTTACAGGGGGCACTGAAGCTTTCTTT. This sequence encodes CASSFTGGTEAFF.

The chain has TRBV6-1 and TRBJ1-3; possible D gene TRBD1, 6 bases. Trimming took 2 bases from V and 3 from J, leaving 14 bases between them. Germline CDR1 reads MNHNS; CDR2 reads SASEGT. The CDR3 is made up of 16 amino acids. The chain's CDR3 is CASSERPGTYGNTIYF. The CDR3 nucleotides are TGTGCCAGCAGTGAACGCCCCGGGACATATGGAAACACCATATATTTT.

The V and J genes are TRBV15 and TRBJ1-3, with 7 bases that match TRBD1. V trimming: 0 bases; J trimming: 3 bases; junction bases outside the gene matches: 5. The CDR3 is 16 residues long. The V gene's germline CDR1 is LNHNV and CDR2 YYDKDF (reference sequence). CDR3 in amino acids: CATSRDSWTGGNTIYF. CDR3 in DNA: TGTGCCACCAGCAGAGATTCCTGGACAGGTGGAAACACCATATATTTT.